Listed below are T cell receptor beta chains from one sample, sequenced in a study of cytomegalovirus exposure and HLA in healthy donors. Repertoires were generated with immunoSEQ multiplex PCR, while TCRdb's copy carries only in-frame clones and drops some. The table shows about 120,000 clones, with 75% to 80% occurring only once. Sequenced material: PBMCs. These receptors were collected from a woman aged 35 to 49 in good health and CMV-seropositive. CDR3s leave out the opening cysteine and the closing phenylalanine or tryptophan. Fields, in order: J gene, V gene, CDR3 protein.

>TRBJ2-1|TRBV4-2
ASSTSGGGNEQF
>TRBJ1-2|TRBV5-1
ASSPRTRITGIYGYT
>TRBJ2-7|TRBV5-1
ASSYSGGDLYEQY
>TRBJ2-2|TRBV11-3
ASSTQKDRQNTGELF
>TRBJ2-2|TRBV5-1
ASSLGRVGRNTGELF
>TRBJ1-1|TRBV5-1
ASSLIGGENTEAF
>TRBJ1-2|TRBV5-1
ASSPGGGRANYGYT
>TRBJ1-1|TRBV7-3
ASSPVGRTPV
>TRBJ1-5|TRBV19
ASSRDRGRGSNQPQH
>TRBJ1-2|TRBV14
ASSRLFYGYT
>TRBJ2-1|TRBV15
ATSTREGEYNEQF
>TRBJ1-5|TRBV6-9
ASSQSGFNSGQPQH
>TRBJ1-6|TRBV19
ASSIRQQGLANSPLH
>TRBJ1-3|TRBV30
ACTITGSPGNTIY
>TRBJ2-3|TRBV15
DSGRLAGEDTQY
>TRBJ1-2|TRBV6-1
ASSLETGNYGYT
>TRBJ1-6|TRBV5-6
ASSPSEGRPGNSPLH
>TRBJ2-3|TRBV11-1
ASSRGTGVSDTQY
>TRBJ2-1|TRBV5-1
ASSLGLTYNEQF